A single sample gave rise to the 31 T cell receptor beta chains below, sequenced in a study of blood T cell repertoires in COVID-19. The table came from immunoSEQ multiplex PCR; TCRdb's copy has only in-frame clones and leaves some out. Here the sample spans about 88,000 clones, approximately 90% being singletons. The source material was peripheral blood. The receptors were sampled from a man between 60 and 70 years old with acute or convalescent COVID-19.

This chain uses TRBV6-2 or TRBV6-3 with TRBJ2-4; no reliable D call. The CDR3 has 12 residues. Germline CDR1 reads MNHEY; CDR2 reads SVGEGT. V lost 0 bases and J 7 bases, leaving 4 bases between the germline ends. CDR3 sequence: CASSYSGNIQYF. DNA of the CDR3: TGTGCCAGCAGTTACTCCGGTAACATTCAGTACTTC.

The gene calls are TRBV27 and TRBJ2-2; perhaps TRBD1 as D (6 bases). The CDR3 sequence is 18 residues long. Germline assignment: CDR1 MNHEY and CDR2 SMNVEV (reference sequence). V shed 5 bases and J shed 0 bases, with 19 bases lying between them. Written as DNA, the CDR3 is TGTGCCAGCAGTCTAAAACGACAGGAGGCGTCGAACACCGGGGAGCTGTTTTTT. Its translation: CASSLKRQEASNTGELFF.

V and J are TRBV18 and TRBJ1-5; D call uncertain. V was cut by 3 bases and J by 1 base, with 19 bases left in between. Germline CDR1 reads KGHSH; CDR2 reads LQKENI. This CDR3 has 18 residues. The DNA of the CDR3 is TGTGCCAGCTCACCTCTCGGACTATCGGACTCGAGCAATCAGCCCCAGCATTTT. This sequence encodes CASSPLGLSDSSNQPQHF. The full variable domain, completed using reference TRBV18 and TRBJ1-5, is NAGVMQNPRHLVRRRGQEARLRCSPMKGHSHVYWYRQLPEEGLKFMVYLQKENIIDESGMPKERFSAEFPKEGPSILRIQQVVRGDSAAYFCASSPLGLSDSSNQPQHFGDGTRLSIL.

The chain couples TRBV23-1 to TRBJ2-2; D is perhaps TRBD2 (6 bases). Being an ORF, TRBV23-1 has a function that is uncertain. This CDR3 spans 15 amino acids. The ends were cut back, 2 bases at V and 6 bases at J, with 13 bases in the middle. Here the CDR3 DNA reads TGCGCCAGCAGTCAAGGGCCAGGGAGGTCCGGGGAGCTGTTTTTT. Translated: CASSQGPGRSGELFF.

J is TRBJ1-5 and V is TRBV27; 8 nucleotides agree with TRBD1. Germline trimming cut 6 bases from V and 7 bases from J; bases unmatched to any gene: 8. The CDR3 covers 14 residues. Germline V gene sequence: CDR1 MNHEY, CDR2 SMNVEV (reference sequence). CDR3 protein: CASSPQGASQPQHF. The DNA for the CDR3 is TGTGCCAGCAGCCCCCAGGGGGCGAGCCAGCCCCAGCATTTT.

The V and J genes are TRBV14 and TRBJ2-3; perhaps TRBD2 as D (5 bases). V was trimmed by 1 base and J by 2 bases, leaving 7 bases between them. The CDR3 is 14 residues long. In germline, CDR1 is SGHDN, CDR2 FVKESK. Written as DNA, the CDR3 is TGTGCCAGCAGCCAAGGGGAGTTCACAGATACGCAGTATTTT. Residues: CASSQGEFTDTQYF.

This clone was detected only a few times. The chain carries TRBV14 and TRBJ2-7; tentatively, D is TRBD2 (6 bases). CDR3 length: 14 residues. CDR1 SGHDN and CDR2 FVKESK come from the germline V gene. V was pared by 0 bases and J by 5 bases, with 11 bases between. For the CDR3, the DNA is TGTGCCAGCAGCCAAGACGGCGGGGCCCACGAGCAGTACTTC. Encoded protein: CASSQDGGAHEQYF.

This rearrangement joins TRBV29-1 to TRBJ1-1, with a weak D call TRBD1 (5 bases). V dropped 7 bases and J dropped 4 bases, with 13 bases sitting between them. Germline CDR1 SQVTM, CDR2 ANQGSEA. The CDR3 extends over 12 amino acids. The CDR3 spells CSGQGASTEAFF. The CDR3 coding sequence is TGCAGCGGTCAAGGGGCAAGCACTGAAGCTTTCTTT.

This clone showed up just once. CDR3 in amino acids: CASSPERGHGYTF. The CDR3 DNA reads as TGTGCCAGCAGCCCTGAAAGGGGGCATGGCTACACCTTC. The rearrangement joins TRBV5-5 to TRBJ1-2, with TRBD1 matching 7 bases. Germline trimming cut 4 bases from V and 6 bases from J; bases unmatched to any gene: 6. The CDR3 is made up of 13 amino acids. CDR1 and CDR2 (germline): SGHKS, YYEKEE (reference sequence).

The chain uses TRBV7-9 and TRBJ2-7; 11 nucleotides align to TRBD1. The germline CDR1 and CDR2 sequences are SEHNR and FQNEAQ (reference sequence). This CDR3 region has 14 residues. The V gene end was trimmed by 5 bases and the J gene end by 7 bases; junction bases not matched to a gene: 7. The CDR3 DNA reads TGTGCCAGCAGCCCGGGACAGGGGGTACGAGAGCAGTACTTC. Protein: CASSPGQGVREQYF.

This chain joins TRBV5-3 and TRBJ2-5, with D uncertain. TRBV5-3 is reported as an ORF; its role is uncertain. CDR3 size: 14 residues. V dropped 4 bases and J dropped 5 bases, with 15 bases sitting between them. This CDR3 is CARSGRGDRETQYF. The CDR3 nucleotides read TGTGCCAGAAGCGGAAGAGGAGACCGGGAGACCCAGTACTTC.

The gene calls are TRBV27 and TRBJ2-1; perhaps TRBD1 as D (6 bases). CDR3 size: 15 residues. V shed 8 bases and J shed 10 bases, with 24 bases lying between them. Germline CDR1 is MNHEY and CDR2 is SMNVEV (reference sequence). DNA of the CDR3: TGTGCCAGCGGCCCCTCCGGGACACTTCCAGGAGAGCAGTTCTTC. Translation gives CASGPSGTLPGEQFF.

The chain has TRBV7-9 and TRBJ2-6; D is perhaps TRBD1 (5 bases). Germline V CDR1 and CDR2: SEHNR, FQNEAQ (reference sequence). CDR3 length: 16 residues. V lost 4 bases, J lost 3 bases, and 13 bases lay in between. For the CDR3, the DNA is TGTGCCAGCAGCTGGAGACAGAGCAATGGGGCCAACGTCCTGACTTTC. This sequence encodes CASSWRQSNGANVLTF.

The chain combines TRBV6-5 with TRBJ2-3; D uncertain. V lost 5 bases and J 5 bases, leaving 8 bases between the germline ends. This CDR3 comprises 12 residues. Germline CDR1 reads MNHEY; CDR2 reads SVGAGI. CDR3 amino acids: CASSRLGDTQYF. The CDR3, as DNA: TGTGCCAGCAGTAGACTGGGAGATACGCAGTATTTT.

The gene calls are TRBV7-3 and TRBJ2-5, with 7 positions matching TRBD1. This CDR3 comprises 15 residues. V shed 2 bases, J shed 5 bases, and the junction held 8 bases outside the gene matches. CDR1 SGHTA and CDR2 FQGTGA come from the germline V gene. CDR3 sequence: CASSLGDRDWETQYF. CDR3 nucleotides: TGTGCCAGCAGCTTAGGAGACAGGGATTGGGAGACCCAGTACTTC.

This rearrangement joins TRBV27 to TRBJ2-3; 9 bases map to TRBD2. This CDR3 has 16 amino acids. V trimming: 4 bases; J trimming: 1 base; junction bases outside the gene matches: 6. Germline lookup yields CDR1 MNHEY and CDR2 SMNVEV (reference sequence). The CDR3 region has the DNA TGTGCCAGCAGTTACCGACTAGCGGACCGCACAGATACGCAGTATTTT. It is translated as CASSYRLADRTDTQYF.

The chain is built from TRBV14 and TRBJ2-7; weak D call: TRBD2 (5 bases). The CDR3 is 17 amino acids. Germline lookup yields CDR1 SGHDN and CDR2 FVKESK. Trimming took 1 base from V and 7 from J, leaving 23 bases between them. The CDR3 region has the DNA TGTGCCAGCAGCCAAGCTGGAGGATTTTCTAAGCGAGGGGAGCAGTACTTC. It is translated as CASSQAGGFSKRGEQYF.

The rearrangement uses TRBV4-3 and TRBJ1-2; a possible D gene is TRBD1 (5 bases). V was pared by 0 bases and J by 2 bases, with 10 bases between. The CDR3 extends over 15 amino acids. Germline CDR1 reads LGHNA; CDR2 reads YSLEER. DNA of the CDR3: TGCGCCAGCAGCCAAGATAGGGGAATCAACTATGGCTACACCTTC. This gives the protein CASSQDRGINYGYTF.

CDR3 sequence reads: CASSHFSQGSTDTQYF. In nucleotides, the CDR3 is TGTGCCAGCAGCCACTTCTCGCAGGGGTCCACAGATACGCAGTATTTT. The V call is TRBV3-1 (or the pseudogene TRBV3-2), the J call TRBJ2-3; a possible D gene is TRBD1 (6 bases). This CDR3 comprises 16 residues. The V end was cut by 3 bases, the J end by 2 bases, with 15 bases between. Per germline, CDR1 LGHDT and CDR2 YNNKEL (reference sequence).

This chain's CDR3 is CSAAGGSSTEAFF. The CDR3 DNA follows: TGCAGCGCCGCCGGGGGTAGTAGCACTGAAGCTTTCTTT. V and J are TRBV29-1 and TRBJ1-1, with D perhaps TRBD1 (5 bases). With 7 bases removed from V and 4 bases from J, the gap between germline ends came to 16 bases. CDR3 length: 13 amino acids. Germline V lookup: CDR1 SQVTM, CDR2 ANQGSEA.

This chain links TRBV7-9 with TRBJ1-2; D ambiguous. The CDR3 consists of 15 residues. V lost 2 bases and J 4 bases, leaving 14 bases between the germline ends. Germline assignment: CDR1 SEHNR and CDR2 FQNEAQ (reference sequence). CDR3 in amino acids: CASSLSMAGSYGYTF. In DNA, the CDR3 is TGTGCCAGCAGCTTAAGTATGGCAGGTAGCTATGGCTACACCTTC. Based on the CDR3 plus reference TRBV7-9 and TRBJ1-2, the full variable domain is DTGVSQNPRHKITKRGQNVTFRCDPISEHNRLYWYRQTLGQGPEFLTYFQNEAQLEKSRLLSDRFSAERPKGSFSTLEIQRTEQGDSAMYLCASSLSMAGSYGYTFGSGTRLTVV.

This chain connects TRBV11-1 to TRBJ2-1; 10 bases agree with TRBD1. The ends lost 5 bases at V and 4 bases at J; junction bases unmatched: 5. Germline values: CDR1 SGHAT, CDR2 FQDESV (reference sequence). This CDR3 has 15 amino acids. CDR3 bases: TGTGCCAGCAGCCCAGGGACAGGGGATTACAATGAGCAGTTCTTC. It is translated as CASSPGTGDYNEQFF.

This clone was recorded once. The CDR3 DNA follows: TGTGCCAGCAGTGACACCTACGAGCAGTACTTC. Protein: CASSDTYEQYF. This chain uses TRBV6-2 or TRBV6-3 with TRBJ2-7, with D unclear. Germline values: CDR1 MNHEY, CDR2 SVGEGT. The V end lost 5 bases, the J end lost 2 bases, and 4 bases lay between the germline ends. The CDR3 extends over 11 amino acids.

The chain carries TRBV7-2 and TRBJ1-3, with D possibly matching TRBD1 (5 bases). Trimming pared 6 bases from V and 2 bases from J, leaving 17 bases between. Germline CDR1 is SGHTA and CDR2 is FQGNSA. This CDR3 spans 16 amino acids. The CDR3 DNA is TGTGCCAGCAGTCCCGATAGACAGTCTACTGGAAACACCATATATTTT. Encoded protein: CASSPDRQSTGNTIYF.

This sequence joins TRBV10-3 and TRBJ1-1; D unclear. Germline loops: CDR1 ENHRY, CDR2 SYGVKD. The V end lost 0 bases, the J end lost 2 bases, and 13 bases lay between the germline ends. The CDR3 runs 16 residues. CDR3 sequence reads: CAISESSGVGNTEAFF. The CDR3, as DNA: TGTGCCATCAGTGAGTCGAGCGGTGTGGGAAACACTGAAGCTTTCTTT.

The chain employs TRBV6-6 and TRBJ2-7, with TRBD1 matching 7 bases. Losses at the gene ends were 7 bases for V and 4 bases for J; bases not matched to a gene: 10. The length of the CDR3 is 14 residues. CDR1 MNHNY and CDR2 SVGAGI come from the germline V gene (reference sequence). CDR3 nucleotide sequence: TGTGCCAGCACCCTCGACAGGGATTTTTACGAGCAGTACTTC. Protein: CASTLDRDFYEQYF.

The gene calls are TRBV28 and TRBJ1-6; D possibly corresponds to TRBD1 (6 bases). CDR1 and CDR2 (germline): MDHEN, SYDVKM. The V end lost 11 bases, the J end lost 7 bases, and 15 bases lay between the germline ends. The CDR3 sequence is 13 residues long. DNA for the CDR3: TGTGCCGGAAGACAGGAGAGCAATTCACCCCTCCACTTT. It yields the protein CAGRQESNSPLHF.

This clone has just one count. This chain links TRBV11-2 with TRBJ1-1; 7 nucleotides match TRBD1. Germline CDR1 reads SGHAT; CDR2 reads FQNNGV. The CDR3 sequence is 14 residues long. Trimming cost V 0 bases and J 6 bases; bases outside gene matches: 4. The CDR3 nucleotides read TGTGCCAGCAGCTTAGATAAGGGGACAGCTGAAGCTTTCTTT. Protein product: CASSLDKGTAEAFF.

The genes are TRBV4-2 and TRBJ2-7; TRBD2 agrees at 9 bases. Germline-derived CDR1 and CDR2 are LGHNA and YNFKEQ. The CDR3 is 15 residues long. With V trimmed by 1 base and J by 2 bases, 3 bases remained unmatched. The CDR3 here is CASSQGASGAYEQYF. The CDR3 DNA is TGTGCCAGCAGCCAAGGGGCTAGCGGGGCCTACGAGCAGTACTTC.

The chain joins TRBV2 to TRBJ2-5; 7 positions match TRBD2. CDR1 is SNHLY and CDR2 is FYNNEI in the germline V gene. The CDR3 totals 15 residues. Trimming removed 5 bases from V and 0 bases from J; junction bases left unmatched: 6. CDR3 sequence (DNA): TGTGCCAGCAGTCCCCGGGAGGTTCACCAAGAGACCCAGTACTTC. This gives the protein CASSPREVHQETQYF.

The chain links TRBV30 to TRBJ2-1, with 7 bases identical to TRBD2. The CDR3 covers 15 residues. V was pared by 5 bases and J by 4 bases, with 11 bases of the junction left unmatched. Per the germline V gene, CDR1 is GTSNPN and CDR2 is SVGIG (reference sequence). CDR3 in DNA: TGTGCCTGGGACAGCGGGATAGAGGCGTACAATGAGCAGTTCTTC. Amino acid sequence: CAWDSGIEAYNEQFF.